This is a list of T cell receptor beta chains from one sample in a study of T cell changes during pregnancy in multiple sclerosis. Sequencing used immunoSEQ multiplex PCR; TCRdb keeps in-frame clones, though not all of them. This table has 75,000 to 90,000 clones, about 90% appearing once. The material was PBMCs, obtained in the first trimester of pregnancy. All receptors come from a female donor in good health, serving as a control in a pregnancy study. Some clones in this sample may be carry-over from other donors' samples. CDR3s include the opening cysteine and the closing phenylalanine or tryptophan. D genes are given only for firm matches. Not every row has a clone size; where given, it reads once, few, many or a size class.

d_call: NA
v_call: TRBV4-1
j_call: TRBJ2-1
clone_size: NA
cdr3_aa: CASSQGRLVVNEQFF
cdr3_nt: TGCGCCAGCAGCCAAGGCAGATTGGTCGTCAATGAGCAGTTCTTC

d_call: TRBD1
v_call: TRBV27
j_call: TRBJ1-5
clone_size: NA
cdr3_aa: CAGIQGDQPQHF
cdr3_nt: TGTGCCGGCATACAGGGGGACCAGCCCCAGCATTTT

d_call: TRBD1
v_call: TRBV9
j_call: TRBJ1-3
clone_size: NA
cdr3_aa: CASSFQGARGNTIYF
cdr3_nt: TGTGCCAGCAGTTTTCAGGGGGCGCGGGGAAACACCATATATTTT

d_call: TRBD1
v_call: TRBV6-1
j_call: TRBJ2-7
clone_size: NA
cdr3_aa: CASSEYPGQGHYEQYF
cdr3_nt: TGTGCCAGCAGTGAATACCCGGGACAGGGACACTACGAGCAGTACTTC

d_call: TRBD1
v_call: TRBV7-2
j_call: TRBJ1-6
clone_size: NA
cdr3_aa: CASSLRTGDSPLHF
cdr3_nt: TGTGCCAGCAGCCTGAGGACAGGGGATTCACCCCTCCACTTT

d_call: TRBD1
v_call: TRBV7-2
j_call: TRBJ1-3
clone_size: NA
cdr3_aa: CASSLTGTNTIYF
cdr3_nt: TGTGCCAGCAGCTTGACAGGGACGAACACCATATATTTT

d_call: NA
v_call: TRBV28
j_call: TRBJ1-1
clone_size: NA
cdr3_aa: CASIPRRGGEAFF
cdr3_nt: TGTGCCAGCATCCCACGTCGAGGCGGAGAAGCTTTCTTT

d_call: TRBD2
v_call: TRBV5-6
j_call: TRBJ2-1
clone_size: NA
cdr3_aa: CASSSQPLAGEPFF
cdr3_nt: TGTGCCAGCAGCTCACAACCCCTAGCGGGAGAACCGTTCTTC

d_call: TRBD1
v_call: TRBV30
j_call: TRBJ2-5
clone_size: NA
cdr3_aa: CAWSAGTGEETQYF
cdr3_nt: TGTGCCTGGAGTGCCGGGACAGGTGAAGAGACCCAGTACTTC

d_call: NA
v_call: TRBV5-8
j_call: TRBJ1-2
clone_size: NA
cdr3_aa: CASRAAQSYGYTF
cdr3_nt: TGTGCCAGCCGCGCGGCTCAATCCTATGGCTACACCTTC

d_call: TRBD1
v_call: TRBV23-1
j_call: TRBJ2-7
clone_size: NA
cdr3_aa: CASSQSFNRDRVRCSYEQYF
cdr3_nt: TGCGCCAGCAGTCAATCTTTCAACCGGGACAGGGTAAGATGTTCCTACGAGCAGTACTTC

d_call: NA
v_call: TRBV19
j_call: TRBJ2-3
clone_size: once
cdr3_aa: CASTEGYTQYF
cdr3_nt: TGTGCCAGTACTGAGGGCTACACGCAGTATTTT

d_call: TRBD1
v_call: TRBV2
j_call: TRBJ2-3
clone_size: NA
cdr3_aa: CASSGEQGRGTQYF
cdr3_nt: TGTGCCAGCAGTGGGGAACAGGGGAGAGGTACGCAGTATTTT

d_call: TRBD1
v_call: TRBV4-1
j_call: TRBJ2-5
clone_size: NA
cdr3_aa: CASSQVEGAGETQYF
cdr3_nt: TGCGCCAGCAGCCAAGTCGAGGGGGCGGGAGAGACCCAGTACTTC

d_call: NA
v_call: TRBV7-2
j_call: TRBJ1-6
clone_size: NA
cdr3_aa: CASSLSTAYNSPLHF
cdr3_nt: TGTGCCAGCAGCTTAAGCACAGCTTATAATTCACCCCTCCACTTT

d_call: NA
v_call: TRBV7-8
j_call: TRBJ1-4
clone_size: NA
cdr3_aa: CASSLSTGEKLFF
cdr3_nt: TGTGCCAGCAGCCTTTCGACAGGAGAAAAACTGTTTTTT

d_call: TRBD1
v_call: TRBV19
j_call: TRBJ1-1
clone_size: NA
cdr3_aa: CASSIDGTGGRTEAFF
cdr3_nt: TGTGCCAGTAGTATAGATGGGACAGGGGGGAGGACTGAAGCTTTCTTT

d_call: NA
v_call: TRBV10-2
j_call: TRBJ1-1
clone_size: NA
cdr3_aa: CASKDWGTEAFF
cdr3_nt: TGCGCCAGCAAGGACTGGGGCACTGAAGCTTTCTTT

d_call: NA
v_call: TRBV7-9
j_call: TRBJ2-2
clone_size: NA
cdr3_aa: CASSPRGKTGELFF
cdr3_nt: TGTGCCAGCAGCCCTAGGGGGAAGACCGGGGAGCTGTTTTTT

d_call: TRBD2
v_call: TRBV5-4
j_call: TRBJ2-7
clone_size: NA
cdr3_aa: CASSSPTSGGLSEQYF
cdr3_nt: TGTGCCAGCAGCTCCCCGACTAGCGGGGGTTTAAGTGAGCAGTACTTC

d_call: TRBD1
v_call: TRBV4-2
j_call: TRBJ1-1
clone_size: NA
cdr3_aa: CASSQDRGDTEAFF
cdr3_nt: TGTGCCAGCAGCCAAGACAGGGGGGACACTGAAGCTTTCTTT

d_call: TRBD2
v_call: TRBV5-1
j_call: TRBJ2-3
clone_size: NA
cdr3_aa: CASSLAGVGDTQYF
cdr3_nt: TGCGCCAGCAGCTTAGCGGGGGTCGGAGATACGCAGTATTTT

d_call: TRBD1
v_call: TRBV6-5
j_call: TRBJ1-1
clone_size: NA
cdr3_aa: CASRQARDSYLTAFF
cdr3_nt: TGTGCCAGCAGACAGGCCCGGGACAGTTATTTAACGGCTTTCTTT

d_call: TRBD1
v_call: TRBV7-9
j_call: TRBJ1-4
clone_size: few
cdr3_aa: CASGTEGEKLFF
cdr3_nt: TGTGCCAGCGGGACAGAGGGTGAAAAACTGTTTTTT

d_call: NA
v_call: TRBV13
j_call: TRBJ2-5
clone_size: NA
cdr3_aa: CASSPYGTGGETQYF
cdr3_nt: TGTGCCAGCAGCCCCTATGGGACTGGGGGGGAGACCCAGTACTTC

d_call: TRBD1
v_call: TRBV27
j_call: TRBJ1-2
clone_size: NA
cdr3_aa: CASSRGRGAAEGYTF
cdr3_nt: TGTGCCAGCAGTAGGGGGCGCGGGGCTGCGGAAGGCTACACCTTC

d_call: TRBD1
v_call: TRBV10-3
j_call: TRBJ1-2
clone_size: NA
cdr3_aa: CAINQGGANYGYTF
cdr3_nt: TGTGCCATCAACCAGGGGGGAGCTAACTATGGCTACACCTTC

d_call: TRBD1
v_call: TRBV5-4
j_call: TRBJ2-4
clone_size: NA
cdr3_aa: CASSCPDRGKNIQYF
cdr3_nt: TGTGCCAGCAGCTGCCCGGACAGGGGAAAAAACATTCAGTACTTC

d_call: TRBD2
v_call: TRBV7-2
j_call: TRBJ2-3
clone_size: NA
cdr3_aa: CASSLGPLAGLSTDTQYF
cdr3_nt: TGTGCCAGCAGCTTAGGGCCCCTAGCGGGGCTTAGCACAGATACGCAGTATTTT

d_call: TRBD1
v_call: TRBV2
j_call: TRBJ1-1
clone_size: NA
cdr3_aa: CASRPLGTAVNTEAFF
cdr3_nt: TGTGCCAGCAGACCTCTTGGGACAGCGGTGAACACTGAAGCTTTCTTT

d_call: NA
v_call: TRBV7-8
j_call: TRBJ2-2
clone_size: NA
cdr3_aa: CASSLGFPGRRTGELFF
cdr3_nt: TGTGCCAGCAGCTTAGGGTTCCCAGGGAGGCGCACCGGGGAGCTGTTTTTT

d_call: TRBD1
v_call: TRBV28
j_call: TRBJ1-4
clone_size: NA
cdr3_aa: CASSLKGGTGYEKLFF
cdr3_nt: TGTGCCAGCAGTTTAAAAGGCGGGACAGGGTATGAAAAACTGTTTTTT

d_call: TRBD2
v_call: TRBV19
j_call: TRBJ2-1
clone_size: NA
cdr3_aa: CATRGLAGIGNEQFF
cdr3_nt: TGTGCCACCAGGGGTTTAGCGGGAATTGGCAATGAGCAGTTCTTC

d_call: NA
v_call: TRBV11-1
j_call: TRBJ1-1
clone_size: once
cdr3_aa: CASSLMGRDTEAFF
cdr3_nt: TGTGCCAGCAGCTTAATGGGCAGAGACACTGAAGCTTTCTTT

d_call: NA
v_call: TRBV10-3
j_call: TRBJ2-3
clone_size: once
cdr3_aa: CAIRSQGSSDTQYF
cdr3_nt: TGTGCCATCAGGAGTCAGGGTTCCTCTGATACGCAGTATTTT

d_call: NA
v_call: TRBV7-9
j_call: TRBJ1-2
clone_size: NA
cdr3_aa: CASSFPRADSTNYGYTF
cdr3_nt: TGTGCCAGCAGCTTCCCCCGGGCGGACAGTACTAACTATGGCTACACCTTC

d_call: TRBD2
v_call: TRBV7-2
j_call: TRBJ2-3
clone_size: NA
cdr3_aa: CASSSRDYSDTQYF
cdr3_nt: TGTGCCAGCAGCTCACGGGACTACTCCGATACGCAGTATTTT

d_call: TRBD1
v_call: TRBV7-8
j_call: TRBJ2-7
clone_size: NA
cdr3_aa: CASRSSRGPLYEQYF
cdr3_nt: TGTGCCAGCAGATCATCCAGGGGGCCCCTCTACGAGCAGTACTTC

d_call: NA
v_call: TRBV28
j_call: TRBJ2-3
clone_size: NA
cdr3_aa: CASSSAGPDSDTQYF
cdr3_nt: TGTGCCAGCAGTTCCGCGGGACCGGATTCAGATACGCAGTATTTT

d_call: NA
v_call: TRBV29-1
j_call: TRBJ1-4
clone_size: NA
cdr3_aa: CSVRGGVNEKLFF
cdr3_nt: TGCAGCGTTCGAGGGGGGGTTAATGAAAAACTGTTTTTT

d_call: TRBD1
v_call: TRBV5-1
j_call: TRBJ2-1
clone_size: few
cdr3_aa: CASSVTGSSYNEQFF
cdr3_nt: TGCGCCAGCAGCGTGACAGGGAGCTCCTACAATGAGCAGTTCTTC

d_call: NA
v_call: TRBV19
j_call: TRBJ1-1
clone_size: few
cdr3_aa: CASNFGNTEAFF
cdr3_nt: TGTGCCAGCAACTTTGGGAACACTGAAGCTTTCTTT

d_call: NA
v_call: TRBV10-3
j_call: TRBJ2-7
clone_size: NA
cdr3_aa: CAISDEEGGIIEQYF
cdr3_nt: TGTGCCATCAGTGATGAGGAGGGTGGGATAATCGAGCAGTACTTC

d_call: NA
v_call: TRBV28
j_call: TRBJ2-1
clone_size: NA
cdr3_aa: CASVNGGSTQHFNEQFF
cdr3_nt: TGTGCCAGCGTCAACGGAGGCTCCACACAACACTTCAATGAGCAGTTCTTC

d_call: TRBD1
v_call: TRBV19
j_call: TRBJ1-4
clone_size: NA
cdr3_aa: CASTSWRDSHEKLFF
cdr3_nt: TGTGCCAGCACATCCTGGAGGGACAGTCACGAAAAACTGTTTTTT

d_call: TRBD2
v_call: TRBV5-1
j_call: TRBJ2-2
clone_size: few
cdr3_aa: CASSLGPGLADTGELFF
cdr3_nt: TGCGCCAGCAGCTTGGGTCCAGGACTAGCGGACACCGGGGAGCTGTTTTTT

d_call: NA
v_call: TRBV7-7
j_call: TRBJ2-1
clone_size: NA
cdr3_aa: CASSLDGYNEQFF
cdr3_nt: TGTGCCAGCAGCTTAGACGGCTACAATGAGCAGTTCTTC

d_call: NA
v_call: TRBV11-2
j_call: TRBJ1-1
clone_size: NA
cdr3_aa: CASSLDWRNTEAFF
cdr3_nt: TGTGCCAGCAGCTTAGATTGGAGGAACACTGAAGCTTTCTTT

d_call: NA
v_call: TRBV9
j_call: TRBJ2-2
clone_size: few
cdr3_aa: CASKQGLGTGELFF
cdr3_nt: TGTGCCAGCAAGCAGGGGTTAGGCACCGGGGAGCTGTTTTTT

d_call: NA
v_call: TRBV29-1
j_call: TRBJ2-6
clone_size: NA
cdr3_aa: CSVTVSGANVLTF
cdr3_nt: TGCAGCGTTACGGTATCTGGGGCCAACGTCCTGACTTTC

d_call: TRBD1
v_call: TRBV5-5
j_call: TRBJ2-7
clone_size: NA
cdr3_aa: CASSSTGGEQYF
cdr3_nt: TGTGCCAGCAGCTCGACAGGGGGGGAGCAGTACTTC